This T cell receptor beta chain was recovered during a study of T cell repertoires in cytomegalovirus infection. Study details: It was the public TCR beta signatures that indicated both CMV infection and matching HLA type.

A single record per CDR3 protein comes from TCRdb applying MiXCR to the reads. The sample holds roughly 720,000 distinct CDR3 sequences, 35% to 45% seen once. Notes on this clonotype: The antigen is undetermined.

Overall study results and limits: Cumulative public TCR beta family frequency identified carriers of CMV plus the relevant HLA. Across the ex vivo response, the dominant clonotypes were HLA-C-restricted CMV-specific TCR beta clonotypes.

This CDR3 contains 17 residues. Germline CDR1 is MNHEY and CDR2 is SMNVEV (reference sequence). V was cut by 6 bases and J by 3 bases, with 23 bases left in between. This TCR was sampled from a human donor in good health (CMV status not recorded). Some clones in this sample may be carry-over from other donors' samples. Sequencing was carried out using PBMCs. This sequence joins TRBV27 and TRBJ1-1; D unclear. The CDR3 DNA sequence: TGTGCCAGCAGCATTAGTCGAGCCGCGGGTCCTGACACTGAAGCTTTCTTT. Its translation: CASSISRAAGPDTEAFF.